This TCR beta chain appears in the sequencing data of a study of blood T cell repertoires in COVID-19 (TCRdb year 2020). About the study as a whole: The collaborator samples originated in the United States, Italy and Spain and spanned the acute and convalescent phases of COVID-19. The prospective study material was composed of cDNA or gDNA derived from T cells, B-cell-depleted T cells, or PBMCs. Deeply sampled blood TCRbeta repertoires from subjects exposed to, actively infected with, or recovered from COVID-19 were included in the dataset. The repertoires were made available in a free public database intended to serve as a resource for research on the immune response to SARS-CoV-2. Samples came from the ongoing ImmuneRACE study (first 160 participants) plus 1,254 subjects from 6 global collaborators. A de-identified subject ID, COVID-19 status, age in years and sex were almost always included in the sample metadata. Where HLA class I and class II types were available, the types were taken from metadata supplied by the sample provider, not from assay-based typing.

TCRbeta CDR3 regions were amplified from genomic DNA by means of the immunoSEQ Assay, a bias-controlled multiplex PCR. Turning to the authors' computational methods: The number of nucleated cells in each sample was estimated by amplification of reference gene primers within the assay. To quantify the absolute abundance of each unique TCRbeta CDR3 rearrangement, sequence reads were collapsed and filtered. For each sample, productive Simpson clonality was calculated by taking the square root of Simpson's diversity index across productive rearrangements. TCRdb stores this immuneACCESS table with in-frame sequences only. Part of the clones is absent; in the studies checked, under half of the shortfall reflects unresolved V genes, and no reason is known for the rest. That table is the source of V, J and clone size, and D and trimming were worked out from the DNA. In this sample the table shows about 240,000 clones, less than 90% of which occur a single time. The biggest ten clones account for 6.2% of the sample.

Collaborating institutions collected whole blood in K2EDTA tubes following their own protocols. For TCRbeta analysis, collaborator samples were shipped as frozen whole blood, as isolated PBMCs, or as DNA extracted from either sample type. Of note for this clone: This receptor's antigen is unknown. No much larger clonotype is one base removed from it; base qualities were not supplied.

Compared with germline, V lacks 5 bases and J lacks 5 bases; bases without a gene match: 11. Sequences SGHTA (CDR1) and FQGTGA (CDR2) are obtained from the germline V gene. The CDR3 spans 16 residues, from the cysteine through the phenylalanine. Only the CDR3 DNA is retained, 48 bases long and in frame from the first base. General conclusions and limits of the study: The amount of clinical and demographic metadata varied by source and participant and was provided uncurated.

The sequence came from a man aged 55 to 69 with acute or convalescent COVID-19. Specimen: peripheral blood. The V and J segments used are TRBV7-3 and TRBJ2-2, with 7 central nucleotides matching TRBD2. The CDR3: CASSTHGPGRTGELFF. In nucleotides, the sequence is TGTGCCAGCAGCACCCACGGGCCCGGGAGGACCGGGGAGCTGTTTTTT. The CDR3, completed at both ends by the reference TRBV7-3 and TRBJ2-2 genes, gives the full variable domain GAGVSQTPSNKVTEKGKYVELRCDPISGHTALYWYRQSLGQGPEFLIYFQGTGAADDSGLPNDRFFAVRPEGSVSTLKIQRTERGDSAVYLCASSTHGPGRTGELFFGEGSRLTVL.